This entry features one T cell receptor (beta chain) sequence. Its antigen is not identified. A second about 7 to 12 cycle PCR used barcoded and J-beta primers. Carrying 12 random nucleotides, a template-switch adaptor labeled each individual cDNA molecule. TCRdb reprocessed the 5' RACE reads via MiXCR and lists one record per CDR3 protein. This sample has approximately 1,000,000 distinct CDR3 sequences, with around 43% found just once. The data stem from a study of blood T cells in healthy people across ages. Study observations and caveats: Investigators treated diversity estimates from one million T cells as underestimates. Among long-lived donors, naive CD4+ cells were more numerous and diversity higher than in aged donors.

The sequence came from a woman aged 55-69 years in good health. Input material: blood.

CDR3: CASSFAPGTSDYNEQFF. The CDR3 DNA follows: TGTGCCAGCAGTTTTGCCCCCGGGACTAGCGACTACAATGAGCAGTTCTTC. The chain is built from TRBV12-3 or TRBV12-4 and TRBJ2-1, with 10 bases aligning to TRBD2. V lost 3 bases and J lost 3; bases outside the gene matches: 8. CDR3 length: 17 residues.